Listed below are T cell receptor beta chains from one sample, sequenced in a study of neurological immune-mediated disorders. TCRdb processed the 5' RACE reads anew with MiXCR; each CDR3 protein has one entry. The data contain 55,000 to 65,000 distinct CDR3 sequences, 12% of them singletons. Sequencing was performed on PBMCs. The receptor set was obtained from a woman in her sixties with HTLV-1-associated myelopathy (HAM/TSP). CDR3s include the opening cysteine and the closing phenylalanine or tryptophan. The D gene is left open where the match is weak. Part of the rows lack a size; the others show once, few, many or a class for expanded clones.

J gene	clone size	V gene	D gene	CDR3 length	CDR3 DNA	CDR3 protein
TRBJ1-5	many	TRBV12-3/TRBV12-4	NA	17	TGTGCCAGCAGTTCAGCAAGGGGGTTCTTTAGCAATCAGCCCCAGCATTTT	CASSSARGFFSNQPQHF
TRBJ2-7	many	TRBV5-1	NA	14	TGCGCCAGCAGCTTGGTAACGCGATCCTACGAGCAGTACTTC	CASSLVTRSYEQYF
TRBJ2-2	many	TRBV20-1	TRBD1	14	TGCAGTGCTGGAACCGGGACAGCGGTCGGGGAGCTGTTTTTT	CSAGTGTAVGELFF
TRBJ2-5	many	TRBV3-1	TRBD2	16	TGTGCCAGCAGCCTACCCCGCCGGGGGGGCCAAGAGACCCAGTACTTC	CASSLPRRGGQETQYF
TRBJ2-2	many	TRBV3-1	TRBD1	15	TGTGCCAGCAGCCAAGCGGACAGGGGGACCGGGGAGCTGTTTTTT	CASSQADRGTGELFF
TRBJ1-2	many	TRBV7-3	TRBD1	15	TGTGCCAGCAGCTTAGGGGACAGGGATACGGATGGCTACACCTTC	CASSLGDRDTDGYTF
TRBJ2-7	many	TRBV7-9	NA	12	TGTGCCAGCAGCCGCCGGAGCGACTTAGCGGACTTC	CASSRRSDLADF
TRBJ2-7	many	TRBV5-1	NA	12	TGCGCCAGCAGCCCGGACTACTACGAGCAGTACTTC	CASSPDYYEQYF
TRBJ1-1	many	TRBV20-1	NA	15	TGCAGTGCCGATAGAGACGGACGGGTGAACACTGAAGCTTTCTTT	CSADRDGRVNTEAFF
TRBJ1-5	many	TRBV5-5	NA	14	TGTGCCAGCAGCCCCGGGACGGCTGATCAGCCCCAGCATTTT	CASSPGTADQPQHF
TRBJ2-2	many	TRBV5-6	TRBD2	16	TGTGCCAGCAGCTTAGCGGGAGGGCCGAGAACCGGGGAGCTGTTTTTT	CASSLAGGPRTGELFF
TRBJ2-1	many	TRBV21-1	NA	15	TGTGCCAGCAGCAAAGGGCTAGCGGGAGATCATGAGCAGTTCTTC	CASSKGLAGDHEQFF
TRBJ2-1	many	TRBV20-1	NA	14	TGCAGTGCTAGAGATCGAAGGGGTAACAATGAGCAGTTCTTC	CSARDRRGNNEQFF
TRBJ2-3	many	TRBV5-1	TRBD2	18	TGCGCCAGCAGCTCGGGACTAGCGGGCAGCCTAAGCACAGATACGCAGTATTTT	CASSSGLAGSLSTDTQYF
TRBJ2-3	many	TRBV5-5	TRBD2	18	TGTGCCAGCAGCTTTGGTCGACTAGCGGGAGGTCGGGGGGATACGCAGTATTTT	CASSFGRLAGGRGDTQYF
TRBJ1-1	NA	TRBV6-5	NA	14	TGTGCCAGCACCCCAATGCTGGGGCTCACTGAAGCTTTCTTT	CASTPMLGLTEAFF
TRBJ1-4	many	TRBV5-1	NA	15	TGCGCCAGCAGTCTAGCAGGGTATAAGGCTGAAAAACTGTTTTTT	CASSLAGYKAEKLFF
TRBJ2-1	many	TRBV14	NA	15	TGTGCCAGCAGCCAACTCGGGAGTATATACAATGAGCAGTTCTTC	CASSQLGSIYNEQFF
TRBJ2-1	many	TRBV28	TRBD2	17	TGTGCCAGCATTGACCCAGGGACTAGCGGAGGCTACAATGAGCAGTTCTTC	CASIDPGTSGGYNEQFF
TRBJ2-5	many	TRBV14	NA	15	TGTGCCAGCAGCCTCTCCTCGATTTTGCAAGAGACCCAGTACTTC	CASSLSSILQETQYF
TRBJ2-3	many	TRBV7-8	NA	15	TGTGCCAGCAGCTTAGGGGGGACGACACCAGATACGCAGTATTTT	CASSLGGTTPDTQYF
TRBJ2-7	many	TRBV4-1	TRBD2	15	TGCGCCAGCAGTCAACTAGCGGGAGGCACCTACGAGCAGTACTTC	CASSQLAGGTYEQYF
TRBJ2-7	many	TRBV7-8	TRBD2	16	TGTGCCAGCAGCCCGGTGGTCAGCGGGAATATCTACGAGCAGTACTTC	CASSPVVSGNIYEQYF
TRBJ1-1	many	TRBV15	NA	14	TGTGCCACCAGCTTGGACAGAATGAACACTGAAGCTTTCTTT	CATSLDRMNTEAFF
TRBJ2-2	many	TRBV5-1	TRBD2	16	TGCGCCAGCAGCCCCCGACTAGCGGCAAACACCGGGGAGCTGTTTTTT	CASSPRLAANTGELFF
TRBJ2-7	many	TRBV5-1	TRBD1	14	TGCGCCAGCAGCAGACGGGACAGTTGGAACGAGCAGTACTTC	CASSRRDSWNEQYF
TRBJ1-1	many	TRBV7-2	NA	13	TGTGCCAGCAGCTTATTCGAGAACACTGAAGCTTTCTTT	CASSLFENTEAFF
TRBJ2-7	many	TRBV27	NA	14	TGTGCCAGCAGTTTTGTAGGACCCGGAAACGAGCAGTACTTC	CASSFVGPGNEQYF
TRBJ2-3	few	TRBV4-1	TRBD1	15	TGCGCCAGCAGCTTCGACAGGGCCTCAACAGATACGCAGTATTTT	CASSFDRASTDTQYF